The clone carrying this T cell receptor beta chain was counted only a few times. Antigen: not known. Per the germline V gene, CDR1 is LNHDA and CDR2 is SQIVND (reference sequence). The CDR3 covers 18 residues. The V end was cut by 6 bases, the J end by 0 bases, with 21 bases between. Thyroid surgery was performed in patients who had received no treatment beforehand. The data are from a study of metastatic and nonmetastatic thyroid tumors. Study context: It was across blood and tumor or nodule tissue from malignant and benign thyroid patients that repertoires were compared. Points from the study as a whole: When malignant thyroid tumors were compared with benign nodules, TCR beta diversity was reportedly significantly higher in the malignant tumors. This held in both blood and tumor samples.

Per the original methods: Differences in CDR3 between clinicopathological groups were drawn on to build a classifier intended to discriminate distant-metastatic papillary thyroid cancer patients. TCRdb re-analyzed the PCR reads through MiXCR. The V and J calls here are based on TCRdb, not the publication. In the table there are about 16,000 clones, over 10% of which are singletons. Sequenced input: blood. The chain has TRBV19 and TRBJ1-5, with D tentatively TRBD1 (6 bases). The TCR sequence derives from a female donor with papillary thyroid cancer or a benign thyroid nodule (not recorded which). Some clones in this sample may be carry-over from other donors' samples. CDR3 nucleotides: TGTGCCAGTAGGATCCCTGGACAGTGCATCTATAGCAATCAGCCCCAGCATTTT. Its translation: CASRIPGQCIYSNQPQHF.